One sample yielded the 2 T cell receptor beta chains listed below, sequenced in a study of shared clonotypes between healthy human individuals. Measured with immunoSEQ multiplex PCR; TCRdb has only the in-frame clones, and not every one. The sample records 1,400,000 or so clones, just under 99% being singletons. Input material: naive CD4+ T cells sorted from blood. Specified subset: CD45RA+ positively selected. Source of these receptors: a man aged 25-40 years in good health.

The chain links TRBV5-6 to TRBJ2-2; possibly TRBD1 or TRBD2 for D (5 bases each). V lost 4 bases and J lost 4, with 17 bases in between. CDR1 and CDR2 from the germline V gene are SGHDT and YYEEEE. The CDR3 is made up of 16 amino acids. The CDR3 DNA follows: TGTGCCAGCAGCCCCCCCCGGGGCCCGGGCACCGGGGAGCTGTTTTTT. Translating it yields CASSPPRGPGTGELFF. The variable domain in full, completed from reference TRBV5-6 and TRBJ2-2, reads DAGVTQSPTHLIKTRGQQVTLRCSPKSGHDTVSWYQQALGQGPQFIFQYYEEEERQRGNFPDRFSGHQFPNYSSELNVNALLLGDSALYLCASSPPRGPGTGELFFGEGSRLTVL.

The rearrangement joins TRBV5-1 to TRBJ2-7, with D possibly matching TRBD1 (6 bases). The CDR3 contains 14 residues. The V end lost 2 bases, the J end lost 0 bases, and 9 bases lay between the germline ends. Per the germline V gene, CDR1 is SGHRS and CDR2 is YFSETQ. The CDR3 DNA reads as TGCGCCAGCAGCTTCAGGGGCCGCTCCTACGAGCAGTACTTC. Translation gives CASSFRGRSYEQYF.